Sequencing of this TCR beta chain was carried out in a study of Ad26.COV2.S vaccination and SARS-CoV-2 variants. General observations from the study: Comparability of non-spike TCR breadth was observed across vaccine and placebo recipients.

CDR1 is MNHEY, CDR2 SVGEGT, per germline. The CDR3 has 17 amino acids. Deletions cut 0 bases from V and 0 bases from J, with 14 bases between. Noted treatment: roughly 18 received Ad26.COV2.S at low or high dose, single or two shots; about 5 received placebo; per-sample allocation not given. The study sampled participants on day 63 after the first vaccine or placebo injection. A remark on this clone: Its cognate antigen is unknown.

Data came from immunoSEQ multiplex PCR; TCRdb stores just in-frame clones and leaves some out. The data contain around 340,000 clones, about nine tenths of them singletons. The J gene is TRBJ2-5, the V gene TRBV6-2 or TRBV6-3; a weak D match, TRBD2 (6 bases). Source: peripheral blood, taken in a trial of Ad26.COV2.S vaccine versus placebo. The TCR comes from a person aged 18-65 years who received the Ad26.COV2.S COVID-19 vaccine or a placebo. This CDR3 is CASSYSLGRRDQETQYF. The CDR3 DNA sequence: TGTGCCAGCAGTTACTCTCTCGGGAGAAGAGACCAAGAGACCCAGTACTTC.